Below are 18 T cell receptor beta chains sequenced from a single sample in a study of shared clonotypes between healthy human individuals. TCRdb's copy holds only in-frame clones and misses some; the assay was immunoSEQ multiplex PCR. The sample has about 1.5 million clones; roughly 96% are singletons. The source material was naive CD4+ T cells sorted from blood. Subset given: CD45RA+ positively selected. These receptors all stem from a man aged 25 to 40 in good health.

This chain links TRBV29-1 with TRBJ2-1; D is ambiguous. Germline V gene lookup returns CDR1 SQVTM and CDR2 ANQGSEA. The length of the CDR3 is 13 residues. V was cut by 6 bases and J by 8 bases, with 17 bases left in between. CDR3 in DNA: TGCAGCGTAACGGATCCCGGGCCCGATGAGCAGTTCTTC. Its translation: CSVTDPGPDEQFF.

The rearrangement links TRBV25-1 to TRBJ2-7; tentative D call: TRBD2 (6 bases). V dropped 1 base and J dropped 4 bases, with 14 bases sitting between them. This CDR3 contains 15 residues. Germline V gives CDR1 MGHDK, CDR2 SYGVNS. CDR3 in amino acids: CASSELVGGKYEQYF. The CDR3 DNA reads TGTGCCAGCAGTGAATTGGTTGGGGGGAAGTACGAGCAGTACTTC.

V is TRBV7-9 and J is TRBJ2-1; maybe TRBD2 (6 bases). V dropped 5 bases and J dropped 5 bases, with 16 bases sitting between them. Looked up from germline, CDR1 is SEHNR and CDR2 is FQNEAQ (reference sequence). The CDR3 has 15 amino acids. The CDR3 is CASSPSVYGHNEQFF. The CDR3 nucleotides are TGTGCCAGCAGCCCTAGCGTATATGGCCACAATGAGCAGTTCTTC. The complete variable domain, with remaining parts taken from reference TRBV7-9 and TRBJ2-1, reads DTGVSQNPRHKITKRGQNVTFRCDPISEHNRLYWYRQTLGQGPEFLTYFQNEAQLEKSRLLSDRFSAERPKGSFSTLEIQRTEQGDSAMYLCASSPSVYGHNEQFFGPGTRLTVL.

V and J are TRBV12-5 and TRBJ1-1; TRBD1 matches 8 bases. Unmatched junction bases numbered 10, after V lost 6 bases and J lost 4 bases. Germline loops: CDR1 LGHNT, CDR2 FRNRAP. The CDR3 sequence is 15 residues long. The CDR3 loop reads CASGPGNRGGTEAFF. The CDR3 region has the DNA TGTGCTAGTGGCCCGGGGAACAGGGGGGGCACTGAAGCTTTCTTT.

The chain links TRBV28 to TRBJ2-5; 7 nucleotides line up with TRBD1. The CDR3 extends over 17 amino acids. Germline values: CDR1 MDHEN, CDR2 SYDVKM. The V and J ends lost 7 bases and 5 bases, in that order; junction bases with no gene match: 19. The CDR3 bases are TGTGCCAGCACCCCCATAATCCTAGGGACAGTCGAGGAGACCCAGTACTTC. Its translation is CASTPIILGTVEETQYF.

This chain joins TRBV29-1 and TRBJ2-7; D uncertain. This CDR3 is built from 11 residues. Germline V gene data show CDR1 as SQVTM and CDR2 as ANQGSEA. Deletions cut 5 bases from V and 4 bases from J, with 9 bases between. The CDR3 coding sequence is TGCAGCGTTAAACTCCCGTACGAGCAGTACTTC. This codes for CSVKLPYEQYF.

The chain joins TRBV29-1 to TRBJ2-5, with D perhaps matching TRBD1 (6 bases). Trimming stripped 7 bases from V and 0 bases from J, with 18 bases between. The germline gives CDR1 SQVTM, CDR2 ANQGSEA. CDR3 length equals 15 residues. Written as DNA, the CDR3 is TGCAGCGCCACACAGGGCTTAAGGTACCAAGAGACCCAGTACTTC. This encodes CSATQGLRYQETQYF.

The chain recombines TRBV5-6 with TRBJ1-1, with unresolved D. Germline CDR1 reads SGHDT; CDR2 reads YYEEEE. CDR3 length equals 14 residues. Trimming took 0 bases from V and 3 from J, leaving 9 bases between them. CDR3 residues: CASSLVVRDTEAFF. The CDR3 DNA sequence: TGTGCCAGCAGCTTGGTAGTGAGGGACACTGAAGCTTTCTTT. Complete variable domain (other parts from reference TRBV5-6 and TRBJ1-1): DAGVTQSPTHLIKTRGQQVTLRCSPKSGHDTVSWYQQALGQGPQFIFQYYEEEERQRGNFPDRFSGHQFPNYSSELNVNALLLGDSALYLCASSLVVRDTEAFFGQGTRLTVV.

The chain employs TRBV7-8 and TRBJ2-1; D might be TRBD1 or TRBD2, each matching 5 bases. The ends were cut back, 5 bases at V and 0 bases at J, with 17 bases in the middle. The length of the CDR3 is 17 residues. The germline gives CDR1 SGHVS, CDR2 FQNEAQ. The CDR3 loop reads CASSPNEVGASYNEQFF. The CDR3 DNA sequence: TGTGCCAGCAGCCCAAACGAGGTCGGGGCCTCCTACAATGAGCAGTTCTTC.

The rearrangement joins TRBV5-4 to TRBJ2-5; D not resolved. The CDR3 loop spans 15 amino acids. The germline V gene has CDR1 SGHNT and CDR2 YYREEE (reference sequence). V dropped 3 bases and J dropped 1 base, with 13 bases sitting between them. The CDR3, as DNA: TGTGCCAGCAGCTCGGGCCCGCAGGCCCAAGAGACCCAGTACTTC. This encodes CASSSGPQAQETQYF.

The chain combines TRBV29-1 with TRBJ2-3; D might be TRBD2 (7 bases). Trimming pared 8 bases from V and 3 bases from J, leaving 18 bases between. The CDR3 consists of 14 residues. Germline loops: CDR1 SQVTM, CDR2 ANQGSEA. The CDR3 sequence: CSLGGGEWTDTQYF. CDR3 sequence (DNA): TGCAGCCTCGGAGGGGGGGAATGGACAGATACGCAGTATTTT.

This clone was seen a handful of times. Other DNA sequences in the same sample also yield this CDR3. This sequence joins TRBV18 and TRBJ1-5; perhaps TRBD1 as D (5 bases). The CDR3 contains 13 residues. Germline V gene sequence: CDR1 KGHSH, CDR2 LQKENI. V lost 2 bases, J lost 3 bases, and 5 bases lay in between. The CDR3 protein is CASSPGANQPQHF. The CDR3 coding sequence is TGTGCCAGCTCACCAGGGGCCAATCAGCCCCAGCATTTT.

In this sample, this clone turned up a few times. V is TRBV7-9 and J is TRBJ2-1; tentatively, D is TRBD2 (6 bases). The CDR3 runs 14 residues. Germline lookup yields CDR1 SEHNR and CDR2 FQNEAQ (reference sequence). Trimming cost V 1 base and J 8 bases, with 12 bases left between them. The CDR3 loop reads CASSLVGSTDEQFF. CDR3 coding DNA: TGTGCCAGCAGCTTAGTCGGGAGTACGGATGAGCAGTTCTTC.

Notes on this clone: Within the sample, other DNA sequences also encode this same CDR3. V and J are TRBV9 and TRBJ2-5; the D is unclear. V was pared by 0 bases and J by 4 bases, with 4 bases between. This CDR3 is 12 amino acids long. Germline V CDR1 and CDR2: SGDLS, YYNGEE. The CDR3 nucleotides are TGTGCCAGCAGCGTAGTCGGAGAGACCCAGTACTTC. This codes for CASSVVGETQYF.

Written as DNA, the CDR3 is TGTGCCAGCAGCTCCACCGCGGACAGTGAAGAGACCCAGTACTTC. It translates to CASSSTADSEETQYF. This chain connects TRBV6-6 to TRBJ2-5; maybe TRBD1 (6 bases). Trimming pared 6 bases from V and 3 bases from J, leaving 17 bases between. The CDR3 is 15 amino acids. The germline V gene has CDR1 MNHNY and CDR2 SVGAGI (reference sequence).

The gene calls are TRBV19 and TRBJ2-3; no reliable D call. The CDR3 length is 15 residues. CDR1 and CDR2 (germline): LNHDA, SQIVND (reference sequence). The V and J ends lost 3 bases and 1 base respectively, with 11 bases between them. The CDR3 is CASSMAVEGTDTQYF. CDR3 DNA: TGTGCCAGTAGTATGGCGGTAGAAGGCACAGATACGCAGTATTTT.

This chain connects TRBV20-1 to TRBJ2-7, with D perhaps given as TRBD1 or TRBD2 (5 bases each). This CDR3 spans 11 amino acids. Germline CDR1 DFQATT, CDR2 SNEGSKA (reference sequence). With 1 base removed from V and 6 bases from J, the gap between germline ends came to 7 bases. For the CDR3, the DNA is TGCAGTGCTAGAGGGGGGAGCGAGCAGTACTTC. Translating it yields CSARGGSEQYF.

The CDR3 sequence is CASVKSGDTCSYTF. As DNA, the CDR3 is TGTGCCAGCGTAAAATCGGGGGACACCTGCAGCTACACCTTC. The V gene is TRBV6-5, the J gene TRBJ1-2; possible D gene TRBD1, 6 bases. Trimming removed 8 bases at V and 9 bases at J, with 22 bases between. In germline, CDR1 is MNHEY, CDR2 SVGAGI. CDR3 size: 14 residues.